This entry lists 21 T cell receptor beta chains sequenced from one sample in a study of blood T cells in healthy people across ages. With a J-beta primer mix and a sample-barcoded 5' primer, a second PCR ran about 7 to 11 cycles. TCRdb reprocessed the 5' RACE reads via MiXCR and lists one record per CDR3 protein. This sample yields about 730,000 distinct CDR3 sequences, of which around 40% are seen a single time; 20% to 25% belongs to the top ten. What was sequenced was blood. These receptor sequences come from a woman aged 55-69 years in good health.

The V gene is TRBV25-1, the J gene TRBJ2-3, with no clear D. Germline CDR1 reads MGHDK; CDR2 reads SYGVNS. Trimming removed 2 bases from V and 2 bases from J, with 5 bases in between. This CDR3 spans 13 amino acids. CDR3 region: CASSEAATDTQYF. The CDR3 DNA reads as TGTGCCAGCAGTGAAGCGGCCACAGATACGCAGTATTTT.

Details on this clonotype: This may be a read error: a much more frequent sequence differs by one nucleotide. V usage is TRBV29-1 and J usage is TRBJ2-5; TRBD1 is a possible D gene (6 bases). Germline V CDR1 and CDR2: SQVTM, ANQGSEA. The CDR3 is made up of 14 amino acids. The V end lost 6 bases, the J end lost 11 bases, and 25 bases lay between the germline ends. The DNA of the CDR3 is TGCAGCGTGGCCACAGGGTTGGCCAAAAACGTTCAGTACTTC. This encodes CSVATGLAKNVQYF.

This chain uses TRBV11-3 with TRBJ2-5; 7 bases fit TRBD1. The end of the DNA fits TRBJ2-1 better, so the J call may be wrong. The CDR3 runs 15 residues. Per the germline V gene, CDR1 is SGHNT and CDR2 is YENEEA. The CDR3 DNA follows: TGTGCCAGCAGCTTAGGGGGACAGTACCAAGAGACCCAGTTCTTC. It specifies CASSLGGQYQETQFF.

V usage is TRBV12-3 or TRBV12-4 and J usage is TRBJ2-5; 9 nucleotides match TRBD2. This CDR3 spans 19 amino acids. V lost 3 bases and J lost 1; bases outside the gene matches: 15. CDR3 DNA sequence: TGTGCCAGCAGTTTGGCGACCCGGGCTAGCGGGGTACTCCAAGAGACCCAGTACTTC. Protein sequence: CASSLATRASGVLQETQYF.

Details on this clonotype: The junction departs from germline at one end; a sequencing error may be responsible. V gene TRBV7-9 combines with J gene TRBJ2-5; D may be TRBD2 (5 bases). The CDR3 has 14 amino acids. Germline-derived CDR1 and CDR2 are SEHNR and FQNEAQ (reference sequence). CDR3: CASGLGSSQETQYF. The CDR3 nucleotides are TGTGCCAGCGGCTTGGGGAGCTCTCAAGAGACCCAGTACTTC.

The chain has TRBV7-2 and TRBJ2-7, with D maybe TRBD2 (7 bases). Germline loops: CDR1 SGHTA, CDR2 FQGNSA. The CDR3 loop spans 17 amino acids. V was trimmed by 1 base and J by 1 base, leaving 17 bases between them. CDR3 sequence (DNA): TGTGCCAGCAGCTTAGTCTCGAAGGGGGGGGGATCCTACGAGCAGTACTTC. This encodes CASSLVSKGGGSYEQYF.

The V call is TRBV7-9, the J call TRBJ1-5, with D hard to call. Trimming took off 3 bases at V and 2 bases at J, with 8 bases between the two ends. The CDR3 has 14 amino acids. CDR1 and CDR2 from the germline V gene are SEHNR and FQNEAQ (reference sequence). CDR3 region: CASSFSPGNQPQHF. The CDR3 nucleotides are TGTGCCAGCAGCTTTTCCCCGGGCAATCAGCCCCAGCATTTT.

CDR3 nucleotides: TGTGCCAGCAGCGTAGATGGAGGGGTGGATACGCAGTATTTT. Encoded protein: CASSVDGGVDTQYF. The chain uses TRBV9 and TRBJ2-3; TRBD2 might be the D (6 bases). This CDR3 comprises 14 residues. Deletions cut 0 bases from V and 6 bases from J, with 11 bases between. Germline assignment: CDR1 SGDLS and CDR2 YYNGEE. The full variable domain, completed using reference TRBV9 and TRBJ2-3, is DSGVTQTPKHLITATGQRVTLRCSPRSGDLSVYWYQQSLDQGLQFLIQYYNGEERAKGNILERFSAQQFPDLHSELNLSSLELGDSALYFCASSVDGGVDTQYFGPGTRLTVL.

This sequence joins TRBV3-1 and TRBJ1-1; D is undetermined. This CDR3 is 14 amino acids long. The germline V and J ends were trimmed by 2 bases and 2 bases, with 9 bases remaining between them. Germline loops: CDR1 LGHDT, CDR2 YNNKEL (reference sequence). CDR3 residues: CASSQPAGNTEAFF. In nucleotides, the CDR3 is TGTGCCAGCAGCCAACCCGCAGGCAACACTGAAGCTTTCTTT.

A word on this clonotype: Given a much more abundant clone one base away, this may be a read error. This chain links TRBV10-3 with TRBJ2-7; D assignment may be TRBD1 or TRBD2 (5 bases each). Per germline, CDR1 ENHRY and CDR2 SYGVKD. Trimming removed 8 bases from V and 0 bases from J, with 14 bases in between. The CDR3 is 14 amino acids. CDR3 amino acids: CAIRGAISSYEQYF. The CDR3 DNA reads as TGTGCCATCCGGGGCGCCATATCCTCCTACGAGCAGTACTTC.

CDR3 DNA sequence: TGTGCCAGCAGTTTTGGTCAGGGAAGTGATCAGCCCCAGCATTTT. It encodes CASSFGQGSDQPQHF. This sequence joins TRBV12-3 or TRBV12-4 and TRBJ1-5, with D possibly TRBD1 on 5 matching bases. V lost 3 bases and J lost 5, with 14 bases in between. The CDR3 totals 15 residues.

This chain uses TRBV7-3 with TRBJ2-3; D gene uncertain. CDR3 length: 14 residues. Trimming pared 0 bases from V and 5 bases from J, leaving 9 bases between. Germline V CDR1 and CDR2: SGHTA, FQGTGA. The CDR3 spells CASSLTPGRDTQYF. In DNA form, the CDR3 reads TGTGCCAGCAGCTTAACGCCCGGCAGAGATACGCAGTATTTT.

This clonotype came up many times. The DNA of the CDR3 is TGTGCCAGCAGTTTGCTGTCCAGGGGACGGAACGAGCAGTACTTC. This sequence encodes CASSLLSRGRNEQYF. This chain connects TRBV12-3 or TRBV12-4 to TRBJ2-7; a weak D match, TRBD1 (6 bases). The CDR3 sequence is 15 residues long. The V end was cut by 3 bases, the J end by 5 bases, with 17 bases between.

The chain uses TRBV9 and TRBJ2-3; TRBD2 matches at 11 bases. The germline V gene has CDR1 SGDLS and CDR2 YYNGEE. The CDR3 is 19 amino acids. The V and J ends lost 0 bases and 5 bases, in that order; junction bases with no gene match: 14. The CDR3 here is CASSVDPQLAGDSGDTQYF. The CDR3 DNA reads TGTGCCAGCAGCGTAGACCCCCAACTAGCGGGAGATTCTGGAGATACGCAGTATTTT.

This clonotype was seen only a few times. This rearrangement joins TRBV20-1 to TRBJ1-2; D remains unclear. This CDR3 has 12 amino acids. V gave up 7 bases and J gave up 0 bases, with 9 bases separating them. Germline V gene data show CDR1 as DFQATT and CDR2 as SNEGSKA (reference sequence). The CDR3 is CSVPGPNYGYTF. Here the CDR3 DNA reads TGCAGTGTCCCGGGCCCTAACTATGGCTACACCTTC.

This clonotype was found a few times. The CDR3 sequence is CASIRRADSYEQYF. The DNA for the CDR3 is TGTGCCAGCATACGAAGGGCGGATTCCTACGAGCAGTACTTC. The V call is TRBV25-1, the J call TRBJ2-7, with unresolved D. V lost 7 bases to trimming and J lost 1 base, with 14 bases between them. Germline V CDR1 and CDR2: MGHDK, SYGVNS. The CDR3 contains 14 residues.

This chain connects TRBV4-2 to TRBJ2-7, with D perhaps TRBD1 or TRBD2 (5 bases each). This CDR3 region has 13 residues. Germline CDR1 LGHNA, CDR2 YNFKEQ. Deletions cut 2 bases from V and 6 bases from J, with 11 bases between. CDR3 in amino acids: CASSQMGVGEQYF. The DNA for the CDR3 is TGTGCCAGCAGCCAAATGGGGGTGGGCGAGCAGTACTTC.

The V call is TRBV4-3, the J call TRBJ2-7; D ambiguous. V was shortened by 5 bases and J by 3 bases, with 26 bases between the two germline ends. The CDR3 covers 18 residues. Germline V gives CDR1 LGHNA, CDR2 YSLEER. The DNA for the CDR3 is TGCGCCAGCAGCTTGACCGAGGTTAAGACTCTCGCGTTCTACGAGCAGTACTTC. Amino acid sequence: CASSLTEVKTLAFYEQYF.

The rearrangement joins TRBV29-1 to TRBJ1-5, with D possibly matching TRBD1 (5 bases). This CDR3 is 12 amino acids long. Trimming removed 7 bases from V and 7 bases from J, with 14 bases in between. From germline, CDR1 is SQVTM and CDR2 ANQGSEA. The CDR3 spells CSAETQGQPQHF. The CDR3, as DNA: TGCAGCGCAGAAACGCAGGGACAGCCCCAGCATTTT.

Comment on this clonotype: It may be a read error: a sequence one base away is much more abundant. The gene calls are TRBV10-3 and TRBJ2-5, with D tentatively TRBD1 (6 bases). This CDR3 spans 12 amino acids. Trimming pared 10 bases from V and 3 bases from J, leaving 12 bases between. The germline gives CDR1 ENHRY, CDR2 SYGVKD. The CDR3 here is CATRQAKETQYF. CDR3 DNA sequence: TGTGCCACCCGACAGGCCAAAGAGACCCAGTACTTC.

The V call is TRBV14, the J call TRBJ2-5; 7 nucleotides agree with TRBD2. The CDR3 contains 15 residues. Germline V gene lookup returns CDR1 SGHDN and CDR2 FVKESK. J lost 1 base, V lost 1 base, and 3 bases had no gene match. CDR3: CASSQVSGAQETQYF. CDR3 nucleotide sequence: TGTGCCAGCAGCCAAGTAAGCGGGGCCCAAGAGACCCAGTACTTC.